This paragraph covers one T cell receptor (beta chain) sequence. Its antigen is not identified. CDR1 is SQVTM, CDR2 ANQGSEA, per germline. J gave up 2 bases and V 6 bases, and 11 bases lay outside the gene matches. The CDR3 covers 17 residues. This sample is drawn from a study of T cell responses to AZD1222 COVID-19 vaccine. General study results and limits: Seropositivity was recorded at baseline in only 5 or 6 AZD1222 recipients. Regions left unmutated in variants are reportedly the target of nearly half of spike-specific TCRs. All repertoire sampling was performed exclusively after the peak T cell response.

Clones were read by immunoSEQ multiplex PCR, and TCRdb kept only the in-frame ones, dropping some. The table has roughly 150,000 clones, 90% seen once; the top ten hold around 1.5%. The receptor's source is an adult who received the AZD1222 COVID-19 vaccine. The V gene is TRBV29-1, the J gene TRBJ2-1, with 12 bases matching TRBD2. The sequenced sample was peripheral blood, obtained 28 days after the second AZD1222 dose. The CDR3 reads CSVVLAGGVVAYNEQFF. CDR3 nucleotides: TGCAGCGTCGTACTAGCGGGAGGTGTCGTCGCCTACAATGAGCAGTTCTTC.